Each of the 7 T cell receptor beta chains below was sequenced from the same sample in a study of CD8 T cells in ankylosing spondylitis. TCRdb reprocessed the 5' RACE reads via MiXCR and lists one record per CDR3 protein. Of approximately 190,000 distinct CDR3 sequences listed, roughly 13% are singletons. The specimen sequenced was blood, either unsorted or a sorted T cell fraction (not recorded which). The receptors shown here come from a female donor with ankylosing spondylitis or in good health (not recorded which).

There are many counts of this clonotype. The CDR3 loop is CASSLGQYSNQPQHF. Written as DNA, the CDR3 is TGTGCCAGCAGTTTGGGACAGTATAGCAATCAGCCCCAGCATTTT. This chain uses TRBV12-3 or TRBV12-4 with TRBJ1-5; TRBD1 matches at 7 bases. Trimming at V came to 3 bases and at J to 0 bases, leaving 2 bases not matched to a gene. The CDR3 length is 15 residues.

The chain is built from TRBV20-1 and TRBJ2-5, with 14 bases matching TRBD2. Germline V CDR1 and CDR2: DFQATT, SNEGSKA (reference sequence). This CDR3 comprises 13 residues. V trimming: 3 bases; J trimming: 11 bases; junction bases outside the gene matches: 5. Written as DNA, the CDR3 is TGCAGTGCTAGGGGACTAGCGGGAGTAGAACAGTACTTC. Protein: CSARGLAGVEQYF.

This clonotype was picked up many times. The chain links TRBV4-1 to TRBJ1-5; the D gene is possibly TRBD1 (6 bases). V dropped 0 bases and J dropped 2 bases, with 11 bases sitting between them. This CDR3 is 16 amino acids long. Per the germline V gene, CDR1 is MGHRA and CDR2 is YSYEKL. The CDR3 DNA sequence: TGCGCCAGCAGCCAAGATGAGGCAGGGGGCAATCAGCCCCAGCATTTT. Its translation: CASSQDEAGGNQPQHF.

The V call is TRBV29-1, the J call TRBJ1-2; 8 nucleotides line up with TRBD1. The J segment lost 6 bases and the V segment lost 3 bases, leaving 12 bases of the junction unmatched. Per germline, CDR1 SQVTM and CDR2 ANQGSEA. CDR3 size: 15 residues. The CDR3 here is CSVEGVTDRVNGYTF. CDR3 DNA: TGCAGCGTTGAGGGGGTGACGGACAGGGTAAATGGCTACACCTTC.

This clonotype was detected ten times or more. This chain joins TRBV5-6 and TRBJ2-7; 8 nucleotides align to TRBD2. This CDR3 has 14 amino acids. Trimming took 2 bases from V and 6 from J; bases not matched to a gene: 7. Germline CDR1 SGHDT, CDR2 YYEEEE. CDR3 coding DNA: TGTGCCAGCAGCTTCAGCGGGAGTTTCGGCGAGCAGTACTTC. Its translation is CASSFSGSFGEQYF.

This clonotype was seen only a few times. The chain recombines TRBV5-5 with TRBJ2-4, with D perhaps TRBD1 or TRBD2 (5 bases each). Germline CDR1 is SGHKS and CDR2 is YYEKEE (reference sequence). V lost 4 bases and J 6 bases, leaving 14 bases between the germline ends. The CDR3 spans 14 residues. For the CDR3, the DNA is TGTGCCAGCAGCCCCTTTGGGGGAGCAAACATTCAGTACTTC. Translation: CASSPFGGANIQYF.

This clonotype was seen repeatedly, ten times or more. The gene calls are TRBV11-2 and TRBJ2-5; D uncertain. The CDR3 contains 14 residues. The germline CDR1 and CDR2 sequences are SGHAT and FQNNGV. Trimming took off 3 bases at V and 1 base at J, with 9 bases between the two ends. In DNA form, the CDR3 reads TGTGCCAGCAGCTTGGTACAGTTCCAAGAGACCCAGTACTTC. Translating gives CASSLVQFQETQYF.